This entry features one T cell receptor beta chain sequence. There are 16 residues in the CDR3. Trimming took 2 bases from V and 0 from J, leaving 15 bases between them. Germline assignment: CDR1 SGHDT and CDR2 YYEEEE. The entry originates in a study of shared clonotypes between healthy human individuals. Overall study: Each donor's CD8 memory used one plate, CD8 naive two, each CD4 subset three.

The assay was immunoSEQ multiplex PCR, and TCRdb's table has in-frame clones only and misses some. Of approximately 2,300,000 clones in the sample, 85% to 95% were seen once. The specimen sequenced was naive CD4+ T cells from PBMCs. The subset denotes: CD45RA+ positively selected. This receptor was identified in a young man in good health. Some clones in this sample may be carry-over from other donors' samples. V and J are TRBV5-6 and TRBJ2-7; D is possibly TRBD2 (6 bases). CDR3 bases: TGTGCCAGCAGCTTTAAGCGGGTCCTCGTCTCCTACGAGCAGTACTTC. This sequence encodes CASSFKRVLVSYEQYF.